The next 28 T cell receptor beta chains were all read from a single sample in a study of blood T cell repertoires in COVID-19. Data came from immunoSEQ multiplex PCR; TCRdb stores just in-frame clones and leaves some out. Of hundreds of thousands of clones listed, around 87% are singletons. Material for sequencing was PBMCs or T cells enriched from blood (not recorded which). These receptors were obtained from a woman aged 18-29 years with acute COVID-19.

J is TRBJ1-3 and V is TRBV5-1; D might be TRBD1 (6 bases). This CDR3 has 16 residues. Germline V gene sequence: CDR1 SGHRS, CDR2 YFSETQ. V was cut by 4 bases and J by 0 bases, with 14 bases left in between. The CDR3 protein is CASSTQQGTSGNTIYF. As DNA, the CDR3 is TGCGCCAGCAGCACGCAACAGGGCACCTCTGGAAACACCATATATTTT.

This clone has just one count. V usage is TRBV27 and J usage is TRBJ2-1; D might be TRBD2 (6 bases). This CDR3 has 13 residues. V lost 7 bases and J 6 bases, leaving 13 bases between the germline ends. CDR1 and CDR2 (germline): MNHEY, SMNVEV (reference sequence). For the CDR3, the DNA is TGTGCCAGCATGAGGGGCGGGGCCAATGAGCAGTTCTTC. Amino acid sequence: CASMRGGANEQFF.

The chain combines TRBV3-1 (or the pseudogene TRBV3-2) with TRBJ2-7; D is possibly TRBD1 (5 bases). Trimming removed 1 base at V and 2 bases at J, with 15 bases between. Germline values: CDR1 LGHDT, CDR2 YNNKEL (reference sequence). CDR3 length equals 16 residues. The CDR3 region is CASSQGQQPRPYEQYF. CDR3 bases: TGTGCCAGCAGCCAAGGACAGCAACCAAGGCCCTACGAGCAGTACTTC.

The J gene is TRBJ1-5, the V gene TRBV28; 11 nucleotides line up with TRBD1. The CDR3 is 14 residues long. The V segment lost 6 bases and the J segment 7 bases; nucleotides outside the gene matches: 5. Germline CDR1 and CDR2: MDHEN and SYDVKM. DNA for the CDR3: TGTGCCAGCAGCCGGACAGGGGGCGGGCAGCCCCAGCATTTT. It encodes CASSRTGGGQPQHF.

The J gene is TRBJ2-7, the V gene TRBV7-6; maybe TRBD2 (6 bases). The CDR3 is made up of 14 amino acids. Germline values: CDR1 SGHVS, CDR2 FNYEAQ. V lost 1 base and J 4 bases, leaving 11 bases between the germline ends. CDR3 nucleotide sequence: TGTGCCAGCAGCTTAGACGGCGGGGATTACGAGCAGTACTTC. Protein: CASSLDGGDYEQYF.

For the CDR3, the DNA is TGCAGTGCTAGTCCCTACACTGAAGCTTTCTTT. The encoded protein is CSASPYTEAFF. The chain uses TRBV20-1 and TRBJ1-1; no reliable D call. V lost 3 bases and J lost 3, with 5 bases in between. In germline, CDR1 is DFQATT, CDR2 SNEGSKA (reference sequence). The CDR3 length is 11 residues.

The chain couples TRBV6-4 to TRBJ2-7; 9 bases agree with TRBD2. Losses at the gene ends were 8 bases for V and 5 bases for J; bases not matched to a gene: 13. The CDR3 sequence is 15 residues long. Germline CDR1 reads MRHNA; CDR2 reads SNTAGT. The CDR3 coding sequence is TGTGCCAGCCGAGGGTTTAGCGGGAGTCTCGACGAGCAGTACTTC. Translation: CASRGFSGSLDEQYF.

The chain links TRBV7-3 to TRBJ2-2; TRBD1 matches at 7 bases. The trim removed 1 base at V and 4 bases at J, leaving 3 bases unmatched. Germline-derived CDR1 and CDR2 are SGHTA and FQGTGA. There are 15 residues in the CDR3. CDR3: CASSLIQGRTGELFF. The CDR3 coding sequence is TGTGCCAGCAGCTTAATACAGGGGCGCACCGGGGAGCTGTTTTTT.

This rearrangement joins TRBV25-1 to TRBJ2-3; possible D gene TRBD2, 6 bases. In germline, CDR1 is MGHDK, CDR2 SYGVNS. There are 13 residues in the CDR3. Between the trimmed V and J ends, which lost 7 bases and 5 bases, there was a span of 13 bases. CDR3 bases: TGTGCCAGCACCTTTTGGGGGGAAGATACGCAGTATTTT. It yields the protein CASTFWGEDTQYF.

The rearrangement uses TRBV6-1 and TRBJ2-7; maybe TRBD2 (6 bases). Germline assignment: CDR1 MNHNS and CDR2 SASEGT. Between the trimmed V and J ends, which lost 2 bases and 2 bases, there was a span of 13 bases. The CDR3 length is 15 residues. This chain's CDR3 is CASSESRGNPYEQYF. CDR3 in DNA: TGTGCCAGCAGTGAATCTCGCGGGAACCCCTACGAGCAGTACTTC.

This clone was counted once. V gene TRBV2 combines with J gene TRBJ1-5, with no clear D. The germline CDR1 and CDR2 sequences are SNHLY and FYNNEI. The CDR3 is 14 amino acids. Trimming removed 4 bases from V and 2 bases from J, with 9 bases in between. The CDR3 nucleotides are TGTGCCAGCAGTGTCGAGATCGGCAATCAGCCCCAGCATTTT. This translates into CASSVEIGNQPQHF.

This chain uses TRBV29-1 with TRBJ1-1; weak D call: TRBD1 (5 bases). The CDR3 consists of 12 residues. CDR1 is SQVTM and CDR2 is ANQGSEA in the germline V gene. V lost 2 bases, J lost 6 bases, and 10 bases lay in between. The CDR3, as DNA: TGCAGCGTTGAAAGGGGCAGGGCTGAAGCTTTCTTT. This codes for CSVERGRAEAFF.

The V and J genes are TRBV18 and TRBJ2-2; 12 nucleotides align to TRBD2. Trimming removed 4 bases from V and 6 bases from J; junction bases left unmatched: 12. This CDR3 region has 18 residues. Germline V gives CDR1 KGHSH, CDR2 LQKENI. The CDR3: CASSRPTTTSGSPGELFF. In nucleotides, the CDR3 is TGTGCCAGCTCACGGCCTACAACGACTAGCGGGAGCCCCGGGGAGCTGTTTTTT.

V is TRBV27 and J is TRBJ1-6, with D unclear. V was cut by 7 bases and J by 5 bases, with 21 bases left in between. In germline, CDR1 is MNHEY, CDR2 SMNVEV (reference sequence). The CDR3 length is 17 residues. DNA of the CDR3: TGTGCCAGCACCCAGTCTTGGAGGGAGATCAATAATTCACCCCTCCACTTT. It specifies CASTQSWREINNSPLHF.

This sequence joins TRBV4-1 and TRBJ2-7, with 11 nucleotides matching TRBD1. Germline lookup yields CDR1 MGHRA and CDR2 YSYEKL. The junction had 19 bases not matched to a gene; V was cut back by 3 bases and J by 3 bases. The CDR3 totals 20 residues. The CDR3 loop is CASSHDKLRDRGSRNYEQYF. DNA of the CDR3: TGCGCCAGCAGCCACGACAAACTACGGGACAGGGGGTCGAGGAACTACGAGCAGTACTTC.

This clone was observed once. The chain links TRBV28 to TRBJ2-7; D is perhaps TRBD2 (6 bases). Per the germline V gene, CDR1 is MDHEN and CDR2 is SYDVKM. V lost 2 bases, J lost 6 bases, and 20 bases lay in between. The CDR3 length is 16 residues. The CDR3 protein is CASSLSGGLVKGEQYF. DNA of the CDR3: TGTGCCAGCAGTTTAAGTGGGGGACTGGTTAAGGGCGAGCAGTACTTC.

The rearrangement joins TRBV4-1 to TRBJ2-5; TRBD2 agrees at 13 bases. CDR1 and CDR2 from the germline V gene are MGHRA and YSYEKL. The V and J ends lost 1 base and 2 bases, in that order; junction bases with no gene match: 7. The length of the CDR3 is 18 residues. The CDR3 here is CASSQARLAGGPQETQYF. The CDR3 nucleotides are TGCGCCAGCAGCCAAGCGAGACTAGCGGGAGGACCTCAAGAGACCCAGTACTTC.

V is TRBV3-1 (or the pseudogene TRBV3-2) and J is TRBJ2-3, with a tentative D call TRBD2 (5 bases). Per germline, CDR1 LGHDT and CDR2 YNNKEL (reference sequence). The CDR3 totals 15 residues. The V and J ends lost 1 base and 3 bases respectively, with 11 bases between them. CDR3 in amino acids: CASSQGLGETDTQYF. CDR3 coding DNA: TGTGCCAGCAGCCAAGGGCTCGGGGAGACAGATACGCAGTATTTT.

The DNA of the CDR3 is TGTGCCAGCAGCTTTTCAGGGGTCGATGAGCAGTTCTTC. It is translated as CASSFSGVDEQFF. The chain uses TRBV7-9 and TRBJ2-1, with D possibly TRBD1 on 6 matching bases. The CDR3 sequence is 13 residues long. Germline-derived CDR1 and CDR2 are SEHNR and FQNEAQ (reference sequence). The ends were cut back, 3 bases at V and 8 bases at J, with 11 bases in the middle.

The rearrangement joins TRBV7-9 to TRBJ2-3; the D gene is possibly TRBD2 (5 bases). This CDR3 spans 13 amino acids. Trimming pared 3 bases from V and 5 bases from J, leaving 9 bases between. Germline CDR1 reads SEHNR; CDR2 reads FQNEAQ (reference sequence). DNA for the CDR3: TGTGCCAGCAGCTTCTACGGAGGAGATACGCAGTATTTT. Translation gives CASSFYGGDTQYF.

The gene calls are TRBV3-1 (or the pseudogene TRBV3-2) and TRBJ1-6; 9 nucleotides agree with TRBD1. Trimming cost V 5 bases and J 1 base; bases outside gene matches: 15. Germline V gene sequence: CDR1 LGHDT, CDR2 YNNKEL (reference sequence). The CDR3 covers 20 residues. CDR3 sequence reads: CASSGPTGGRGGSYNSPLHF. In DNA, the CDR3 is TGTGCCAGCAGCGGGCCGACAGGGGGTCGGGGAGGATCCTATAATTCACCCCTCCACTTT.

This clone was detected a few times. The rearrangement uses TRBV6-5 and TRBJ2-1; a possible D gene is TRBD1 (6 bases). The V gene's germline CDR1 is MNHEY and CDR2 SVGAGI. V was shortened by 8 bases and J by 9 bases, with 11 bases between the two germline ends. The CDR3 contains 11 residues. CDR3 region: CASLMGAEQFF. CDR3 nucleotides: TGTGCCAGCCTCATGGGGGCTGAGCAGTTCTTC.

This chain links TRBV16 with TRBJ2-3, with 10 bases matching TRBD1. J was trimmed by 4 bases and V by 4 bases; bases with no gene match: 5. Per the germline V gene, CDR1 is KGHSY and CDR2 is FQNENV. This CDR3 contains 15 residues. The CDR3 DNA sequence: TGTGCCAGCAGCCCTGACAGGGGGCTATCAGATACGCAGTATTTT. Translating it yields CASSPDRGLSDTQYF.

This chain joins TRBV5-6 and TRBJ2-2, with 9 bases fitting TRBD2. V lost 0 bases to trimming and J lost 1 base; unmatched junction nucleotides: 1. The CDR3 spans 16 residues. The germline CDR1 and CDR2 sequences are SGHDT and YYEEEE. The CDR3 DNA reads TGTGCCAGCAGCTTGGCACTAGCGGGGAACACCGGGGAGCTGTTTTTT. Amino acid sequence: CASSLALAGNTGELFF.

The chain employs TRBV7-2 and TRBJ2-7; 9 bases map to TRBD2. Germline assignment: CDR1 SGHTA and CDR2 FQGNSA. With V trimmed by 5 bases and J by 2 bases, 7 bases remained unmatched. The CDR3 contains 15 residues. The CDR3 nucleotides read TGTGCCAGCAGCCCGACTAGCGGCAATACCTACGAGCAGTACTTC. Its translation is CASSPTSGNTYEQYF.

This sequence joins TRBV3-1 (or the pseudogene TRBV3-2) and TRBJ2-7; D call uncertain. Germline V lookup: CDR1 LGHDT, CDR2 YNNKEL (reference sequence). With 1 base removed from V and 0 bases from J, the gap between germline ends came to 7 bases. The CDR3 has 14 amino acids. The CDR3 spells CASSQGPYSYEQYF. In nucleotides, the CDR3 is TGTGCCAGCAGCCAAGGGCCTTACTCCTACGAGCAGTACTTC.

V gene TRBV7-2 combines with J gene TRBJ1-5, with unresolved D. Trimming cost V 1 base and J 3 bases, with 7 bases left between them. Germline assignment: CDR1 SGHTA and CDR2 FQGNSA. The CDR3 is 14 residues long. CDR3 sequence (DNA): TGTGCCAGCAGCTTAGGGAGGGCCAATCAGCCCCAGCATTTT. Its protein is CASSLGRANQPQHF.

The V gene is TRBV24-1, the J gene TRBJ2-1; 7 bases fit TRBD2. Trimming cost V 5 bases and J 9 bases; bases outside gene matches: 9. The CDR3 length is 14 residues. Germline assignment: CDR1 KGHDR and CDR2 SFDVKD. In DNA form, the CDR3 reads TGTGCCACCAGTGGGGCGGGAGTAATCAGTGAGCAGTTCTTC. As protein: CATSGAGVISEQFF.